The entry below gives a single T cell receptor beta chain sequence along with its context. The antigen remains unidentified. The data stem from a study of immune evolution from preneoplasia to lung adenocarcinoma. The CDR3 length is 14 residues. Between the trimmed V and J ends, which lost 2 bases and 5 bases, there was a span of 13 bases. Germline CDR1 and CDR2: SGHNT and YYREEE (reference sequence). Data came from immunoSEQ multiplex PCR; TCRdb stores just in-frame clones and leaves some out. Among approximately 5,000 clones listed, about three quarters were seen once. Study findings and constraints: Later-stage lesions appeared to have more T cells, more diversity, less clonality.

The sequence was obtained from a person between 60 and 79 years old with lung adenocarcinoma. The V gene is TRBV5-4, the J gene TRBJ2-5; weak D call: TRBD2 (6 bases). The sequenced sample consisted of FFPE lung adenocarcinoma in situ tissue. This chain's CDR3 is CASSFVASVETQYF. CDR3 in DNA: TGTGCCAGCAGCTTTGTCGCTAGCGTTGAGACCCAGTACTTC.